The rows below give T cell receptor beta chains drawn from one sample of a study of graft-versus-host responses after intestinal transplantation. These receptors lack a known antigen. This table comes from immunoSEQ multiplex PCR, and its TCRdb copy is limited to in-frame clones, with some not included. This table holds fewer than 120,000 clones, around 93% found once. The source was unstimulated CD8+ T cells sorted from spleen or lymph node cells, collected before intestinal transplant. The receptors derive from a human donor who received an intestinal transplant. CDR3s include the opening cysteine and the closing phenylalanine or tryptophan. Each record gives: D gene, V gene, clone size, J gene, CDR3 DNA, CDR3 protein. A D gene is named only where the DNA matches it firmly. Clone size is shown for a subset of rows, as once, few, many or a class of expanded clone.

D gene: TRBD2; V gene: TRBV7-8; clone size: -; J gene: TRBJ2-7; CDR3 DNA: TGTGCCAGCAGCTCACAGACTAGCGGGAGCTCCGGCGAGCAGTACTTC; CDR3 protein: CASSSQTSGSSGEQYF
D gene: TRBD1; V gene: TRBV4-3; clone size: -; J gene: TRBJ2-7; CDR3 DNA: TGCGCCAGCAGCCAAGCATCCGGGACAGGGTCCTACGAGCAGTACTTC; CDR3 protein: CASSQASGTGSYEQYF
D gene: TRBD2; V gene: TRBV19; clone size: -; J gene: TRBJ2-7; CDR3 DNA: TGTGCCAGTAGTATAGGCGGGAGCAGGTACGAGCAGTACTTC; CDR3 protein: CASSIGGSRYEQYF
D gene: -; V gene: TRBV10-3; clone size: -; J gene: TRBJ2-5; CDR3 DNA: TGTGCCATCAGTGAAGAGTGGGGAGAGACCCAGTACTTC; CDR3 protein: CAISEEWGETQYF
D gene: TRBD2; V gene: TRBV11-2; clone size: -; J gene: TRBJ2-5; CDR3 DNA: TGTGCCAGCAGCTTAGACGCGGGGGGGACAGAGACCCAGTACTTC; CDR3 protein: CASSLDAGGTETQYF
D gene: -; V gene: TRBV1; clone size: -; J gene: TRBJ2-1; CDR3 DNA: TGCACCAGCAGCTCAGCTGGACTAGCGGGAGTCAATGAGCAGTTCTTC; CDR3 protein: CTSSSAGLAGVNEQFF
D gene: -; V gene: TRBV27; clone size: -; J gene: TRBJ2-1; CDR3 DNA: TGTGCCAGCAGTTTAAAGGAGGGGATTTGGTACAATGAGCAGTTCTTC; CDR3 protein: CASSLKEGIWYNEQFF
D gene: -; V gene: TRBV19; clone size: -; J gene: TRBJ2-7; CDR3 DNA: TGTGCCAGTAGTATCACCTTCGGGAGTGAAAGGTACGAGCAGTACTTC; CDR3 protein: CASSITFGSERYEQYF
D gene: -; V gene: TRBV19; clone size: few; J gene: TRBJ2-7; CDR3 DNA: TGTGCCAGTAGCTTTCGGGCCGAGCAGTACTTC; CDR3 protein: CASSFRAEQYF
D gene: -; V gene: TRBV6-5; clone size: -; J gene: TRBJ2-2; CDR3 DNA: TGTGCCAGCAGCCTGACAGGATCGAGCGCCGGGGAGCTGTTTTTT; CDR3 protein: CASSLTGSSAGELFF
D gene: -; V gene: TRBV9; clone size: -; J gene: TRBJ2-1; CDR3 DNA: TGTGCCAGCAGCCCCTGGTCCCAATCCAATGAGCAGTTCTTC; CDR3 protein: CASSPWSQSNEQFF
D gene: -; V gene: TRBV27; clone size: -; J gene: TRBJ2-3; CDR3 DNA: TGTGCCAGCAGTTTAAATGGGGGATTCACAGATACGCAGTATTTT; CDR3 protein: CASSLNGGFTDTQYF
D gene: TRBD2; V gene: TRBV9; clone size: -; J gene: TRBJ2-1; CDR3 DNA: TGTGCCAGCAGCACCCGGGGGGGAAACAATGAGCAGTTCTTC; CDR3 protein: CASSTRGGNNEQFF
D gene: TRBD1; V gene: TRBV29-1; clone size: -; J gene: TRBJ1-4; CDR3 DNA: TGCAGCGTCGAGGACAGGGGGGAGCGAAAACTGTTTTTT; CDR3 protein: CSVEDRGERKLFF
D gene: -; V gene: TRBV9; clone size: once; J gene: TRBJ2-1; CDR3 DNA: TGTGCCAGCAGCTCTCCTCATGTTGAGCAGTTCTTC; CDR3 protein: CASSSPHVEQFF
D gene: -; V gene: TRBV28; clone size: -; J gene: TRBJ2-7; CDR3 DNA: TGTGCCAGCAGTTTAAGGGTAGTGGGCAGGGGAATATACGAGCAGTACTTC; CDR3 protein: CASSLRVVGRGIYEQYF
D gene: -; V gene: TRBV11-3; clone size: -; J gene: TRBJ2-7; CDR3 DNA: TGTGCCAGCAGCTTAGATCCGGGCCCATCCTACGAGCAGTACTTC; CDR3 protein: CASSLDPGPSYEQYF
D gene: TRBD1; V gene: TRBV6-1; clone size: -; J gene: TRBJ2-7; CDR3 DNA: TGTGCCAGCAGTGAAGGGGACAGACCAACCTACGAGCAGTACTTC; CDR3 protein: CASSEGDRPTYEQYF
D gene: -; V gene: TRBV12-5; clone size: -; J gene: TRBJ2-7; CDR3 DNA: TGTGCTAGTGGTTTCCCGACCGTAATCCCCGAGCAGTACTTC; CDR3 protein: CASGFPTVIPEQYF
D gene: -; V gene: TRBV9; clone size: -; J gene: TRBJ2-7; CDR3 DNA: TGTGCCAGCAGCCCAAAGGTGTTCTTCGGTGAGCAGTACTTC; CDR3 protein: CASSPKVFFGEQYF
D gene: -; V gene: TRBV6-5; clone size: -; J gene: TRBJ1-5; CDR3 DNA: TGTGCCAGCAGGGGCAGGGCCAATCAGCCCCAGCATTTT; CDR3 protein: CASRGRANQPQHF
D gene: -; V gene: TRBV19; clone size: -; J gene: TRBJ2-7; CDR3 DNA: TGTGCCAGTAGCTGGGGCTTTACCTACGAGCAGTACTTC; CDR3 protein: CASSWGFTYEQYF
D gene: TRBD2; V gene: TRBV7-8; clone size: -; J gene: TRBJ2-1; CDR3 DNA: TGTGCCAACTCGTTGGATAGCGGGGCCAATGAGCAGTTCTTC; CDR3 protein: CANSLDSGANEQFF
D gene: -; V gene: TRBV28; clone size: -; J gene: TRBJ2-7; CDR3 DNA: TGTGCCAGCAGTTCCCACCCGGCAGGGGCCTCGCTCGAGCAGTACTTC; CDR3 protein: CASSSHPAGASLEQYF
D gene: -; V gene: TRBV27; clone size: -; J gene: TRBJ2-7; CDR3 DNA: TGTGCCAGCAGTTTACAGCCCTCGGGAGAGCAGTACTTC; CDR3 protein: CASSLQPSGEQYF
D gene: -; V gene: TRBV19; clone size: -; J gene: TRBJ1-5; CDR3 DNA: TGTGCCAGTAGTCCAACTCCAGGGGATCAGCCCCAGCATTTT; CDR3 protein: CASSPTPGDQPQHF
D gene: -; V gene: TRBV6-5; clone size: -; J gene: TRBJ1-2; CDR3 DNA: TGTGCCAGCAGCCAGAGACAGGTGCTTAACTATGGCTACACCTTC; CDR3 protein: CASSQRQVLNYGYTF
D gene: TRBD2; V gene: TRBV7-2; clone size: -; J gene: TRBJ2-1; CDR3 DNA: TGTGCCAGCAGCTCCACTAGCGGGAGGGCCAACAATGAGCAGTTCTTC; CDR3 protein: CASSSTSGRANNEQFF
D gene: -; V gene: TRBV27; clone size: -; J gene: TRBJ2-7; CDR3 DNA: TGTGCCAGCAGCCGAGGACATGCCTACGAGCAGTACTTC; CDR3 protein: CASSRGHAYEQYF
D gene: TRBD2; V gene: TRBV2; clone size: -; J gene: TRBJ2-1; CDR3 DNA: TGTGCCAGCATCGGTCCTGGACTAGCGGGAAAAGGCGATGAGCAGTTCTTC; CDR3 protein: CASIGPGLAGKGDEQFF
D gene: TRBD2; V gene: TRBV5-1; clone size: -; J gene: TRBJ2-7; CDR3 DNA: TGCGCCACCAGGCGGCGGGAGGGACCCTACGAGCAGTACTTC; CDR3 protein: CATRRREGPYEQYF
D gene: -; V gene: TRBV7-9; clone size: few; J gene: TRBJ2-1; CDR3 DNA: TGTGCCAGCAGCTTACATTTGGTAGACAATGAGCAGTTCTTC; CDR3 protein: CASSLHLVDNEQFF
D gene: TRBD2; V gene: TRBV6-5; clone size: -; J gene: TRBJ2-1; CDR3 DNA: TGTGCCAGCCTGGGAACGGCTAGCGGTAACAATGAGCAGTTCTTC; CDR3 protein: CASLGTASGNNEQFF
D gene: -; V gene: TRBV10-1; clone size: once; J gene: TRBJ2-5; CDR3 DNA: TGCGCCAGCAGCCCTGGGGAGACCCAGTACTTC; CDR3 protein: CASSPGETQYF
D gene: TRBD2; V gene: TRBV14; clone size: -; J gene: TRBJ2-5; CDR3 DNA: TGTGCCAGCAGCTTGGGGACGATAGCGGGAGCGCAAGAGACCCAGTACTTC; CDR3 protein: CASSLGTIAGAQETQYF